The entry below gives a single T cell receptor beta chain sequence along with its context. The antigen it binds to is not known. No much larger clone exists at a distance of one base, and base qualities are not known. This sample is drawn from a study of blood T cell repertoires in COVID-19 (dated by TCRdb to 2020 to 2021). In terms of the full investigation: Collaborator samples came from the United States, Italy and Spain and covered acute and convalescent phases of COVID-19. The repertoires were released in a freely available public database intended as a resource for research on the immune response to SARS-CoV-2. Where available, HLA class I and class II types were obtained from metadata supplied by the sample provider rather than from assay-based typing. The samples were drawn from the first 160 participants of the ongoing ImmuneRACE study and from 1,254 subjects provided by 6 global collaborators. Deeply sampled blood TCRbeta repertoires from subjects exposed to, actively infected with, or recovered from COVID-19 were included in the dataset. The prospective study material was composed of cDNA or gDNA derived from T cells, B-cell-depleted T cells, or PBMCs. A de-identified subject ID, COVID-19 status, age in years and sex were almost always included in the sample metadata.

V drops 5 bases and J drops 2 bases, leaving 9 bases in between. The CDR3, from cysteine to phenylalanine, totals 13 residues. Only the CDR3 DNA stays, 39 bases, in frame from base 1. The germline V gene sets CDR1 to SGHRS and CDR2 to YFSETQ. One collaborating source in Seattle enrolled patients while the patients were actively infected and followed the patients over time throughout the course of disease. Whole blood was collected in K2EDTA tubes by collaborating institutions according to the institutions' own protocols. For TCRbeta analysis, collaborator samples were shipped as frozen whole blood, as isolated PBMCs, or as DNA extracted from either sample type. Points the paper makes about the study in general: The amount of clinical and demographic metadata varied by source and participant and was provided uncurated.

The immunoSEQ Assay, a bias-controlled multiplex PCR, was used to amplify TCRbeta CDR3 regions from genomic DNA. The authors' pipeline ran thus. Within the assay, amplification of reference gene primers was used to estimate how many nucleated cells each sample contained. To quantify the absolute abundance of each unique TCRbeta CDR3 rearrangement, sequence reads were collapsed and filtered. Productive Simpson clonality was computed per sample as the square root of Simpson's diversity index over productive rearrangements. The source is immuneACCESS, and TCRdb retained only in-frame sequences with V and J called. Part of the clones is not carried over; for the studies checked, unresolved V genes explain less than half of this, and the remainder is unexplained. The V and J calls and clone size were taken over from that table, and D and trimming were inferred from the DNA. Present in this sample are a few hundred thousand clones, about 90% of which were seen just once. The top ten constitute about 2.9% of the sample.

This receptor was obtained from a woman in her twenties or thirties with COVID-19, enrolled during active disease. The sample consisted of peripheral blood. Here the chain combines TRBV5-1 and TRBJ2-3, with no D gene named confidently. The DNA is TGCGCCAGCAGAGAGTTGTACACAGATACGCAGTATTTT. Translated, it reads CASRELYTDTQYF.